The entry below describes one T cell receptor beta chain. This receptor's antigen is unknown. No much larger clone is present one base from it, and per-base qualities are unavailable. TCRbeta CDR3 regions were amplified from genomic DNA using the immunoSEQ Assay, a bias-controlled multiplex PCR. Concerning the study's data processing: The number of nucleated cells in each sample was estimated from the amplification of reference gene primers within the assay. To quantify the absolute abundance of each unique TCRbeta CDR3 rearrangement, sequence reads were collapsed and filtered. For each sample, productive Simpson clonality was calculated by taking the square root of Simpson's diversity index across productive rearrangements. TCRdb's version of the immuneACCESS table is confined to in-frame rearrangements and falls short of the full clone set. An unresolved V gene accounts for under half of the shortfall where checked; the remainder is of unknown origin. That table furnishes V, J and clone size, whereas the DNA furnished D and trimming. Counted in this sample were around 31,000 clones; around 90% of them appeared once. The top ten hold 7.9% of the sample.

This sample is drawn from a study of blood T cell repertoires in COVID-19 (dated by TCRdb to between 2020 and 2021). Notes on the research overall: Collaborator samples came from the United States, Italy and Spain and covered acute and convalescent phases of COVID-19. Where HLA class I and class II types were available, the types were taken from metadata supplied by the sample provider, not from assay-based typing. A freely available public database, intended as a resource for researchers studying the immune response to SARS-CoV-2, is where the repertoires were released. The dataset comprised deeply sampled blood TCRbeta repertoires from subjects exposed to, actively infected with, or recovered from COVID-19. Samples came from the ongoing ImmuneRACE study (first 160 participants) plus 1,254 subjects from 6 global collaborators. The material from the prospective study consisted of cDNA or gDNA derived from T cells, B-cell-depleted T cells, or PBMCs. Nearly every sample came with metadata listing a de-identified subject ID, COVID-19 status, age in years and sex. Points the paper makes about the study in general: Clinical and demographic metadata were provided uncurated, with the amount varying by source and participant.

One collaborating source in Seattle enrolled patients while the patients were actively infected and followed the patients over time throughout the course of disease. Collaborating institutions collected whole blood in K2EDTA tubes following their own protocols. For TCRbeta analysis, collaborators shipped samples in one of three forms: frozen whole blood, isolated PBMCs, or DNA extracted from either of those sample types. The source of this sequence is a man aged 55 to 69 with COVID-19, enrolled during active disease. The specimen was peripheral blood.

The bases read TGTGCCAGCAGCTTGGGACTGACCAGGAGGCGATCCGGGGAGCTGTTTTTT. It encodes CASSLGLTRRRSGELFF. The rearranged chain carries TRBV5-8 and TRBJ2-2; the best D guess is TRBD2, with 5 bases matching. CDR1 and CDR2, looked up from the germline V gene, are SGHTS and YDEGEE. The CDR3 sequence holds 17 residues, the cysteine and phenylalanine included. The read is trimmed to its CDR3 DNA, 51 bases read in frame from base 1. V is cut by 0 bases and J by 6 bases, and the space between the germline ends is 18 bases.